Included here is one T cell receptor (beta chain) sequence, with context. What it binds is not known. Investigators reverse transcribed all isolated RNA, so they sequenced expressed TCRB transcripts. Repertoires were generated with immunoSEQ multiplex PCR, while TCRdb's copy carries only in-frame clones and drops some. The profile shows 200,000 to 300,000 clones, 27% of them singletons. The data are from a study of beta chain features in type 1 diabetes. About the study: The examined sorted cells totaled fewer than 140 million across samples. Regarding the study as a whole: The naive, central memory and Treg TCRB repertoires looked more alike in patients than they did in healthy donors. The cDNA sequencing approach could over-represent high-TCR-expressing cells.

The single heparinised draw taken from each donor contained around 100 mL of blood on average. CDR1 and CDR2 from the germline V gene are MNHEY and SVGAGI. This CDR3 is built from 14 residues. The V gene lost 4 bases and the J gene lost 2 bases, with 9 bases spanning the gap. Input material: central memory CD4+ T cells from blood. The origin of this receptor is a man aged 30 to 39 in good health. The rearrangement links TRBV6-5 to TRBJ2-1; a weak D match, TRBD1 (6 bases). The CDR3 DNA sequence: TGTGCCAGCAGTTCCCAGGGGCCCTACAATGAGCAGTTCTTC. This codes for CASSSQGPYNEQFF.